These 18 T cell receptor beta chains came from one sample sequenced in a study of shared clonotypes between healthy human individuals. The naive CD8 subset, CD45RO-negative cells positively selected for CCR7, excluded terminally differentiated effector memory CD45RA+ cells. Assay: immunoSEQ multiplex PCR; the TCRdb copy retains only in-frame clones and omits some. The repertoire has over 2,000,000 clones, roughly 93% of them found once; the top ten carry around 1.8%. Sequenced input: naive CD8+ T cells from PBMCs. The receptors shown here come from a man between 18 and 35 years old in good health. Some clones in this sample may be carry-over from other donors' samples.

This clone was found once. The chain employs TRBV27 and TRBJ2-5, with 7 bases matching TRBD2. The germline V gene encodes CDR1 MNHEY and CDR2 SMNVEV (reference sequence). V shed 8 bases and J 0 bases; nucleotides not matched to a gene: 9. The CDR3 totals 15 residues. Here the CDR3 reads CASSTSGDYQETQYF. DNA of the CDR3: TGTGCCAGCTCTACCAGCGGGGATTACCAAGAGACCCAGTACTTC.

This chain uses TRBV20-1 with TRBJ2-7; D not certain. The V end lost 6 bases, the J end lost 6 bases, and 12 bases lay between the germline ends. Germline V CDR1 and CDR2: DFQATT, SNEGSKA (reference sequence). The CDR3 totals 11 residues. The CDR3: CSAHDPAEQYF. As DNA, the CDR3 is TGCAGTGCCCACGACCCCGCCGAGCAGTACTTC.

The V call is TRBV29-1, the J call TRBJ2-5; D may be TRBD1 (5 bases). This CDR3 spans 14 amino acids. CDR1 and CDR2 (germline): SQVTM, ANQGSEA. Trimming left V 3 bases short and J 0 bases short, with 11 bases between. CDR3 sequence: CSVDLADNQETQYF. CDR3 DNA: TGCAGCGTTGATCTGGCGGACAACCAAGAGACCCAGTACTTC.

CDR3 sequence (DNA): TGTGCCAGCAGTTTCAGGGGAAACCCCTCCTACGAGCAGTACTTC. As protein: CASSFRGNPSYEQYF. J is TRBJ2-7 and V is TRBV28, with D possibly matching TRBD1 (6 bases). Germline CDR1 MDHEN, CDR2 SYDVKM. V was cut by 3 bases and J by 0 bases, with 12 bases left in between. The CDR3 sequence is 15 residues long. The whole variable domain, remainder taken from reference TRBV28 and TRBJ2-7, is DVKVTQSSRYLVKRTGEKVFLECVQDMDHENMFWYRQDPGLGLRLIYFSYDVKMKEKGDIPEGYSVSREKKERFSLILESASTNQTSMYLCASSFRGNPSYEQYFGPGTRLTVT.

The chain has TRBV29-1 and TRBJ1-2; no firm D call. Trimming removed 5 bases from V and 8 bases from J, with 12 bases in between. Germline V gives CDR1 SQVTM, CDR2 ANQGSEA. The CDR3 runs 11 residues. DNA of the CDR3: TGCAGCGTTCTGAGGAGTGACGGCTACACCTTC. It specifies CSVLRSDGYTF.

This chain uses TRBV9 with TRBJ2-1; D might be TRBD1 (6 bases). The ends were cut back, 3 bases at V and 5 bases at J, with 15 bases in the middle. There are 15 residues in the CDR3. Germline CDR1 and CDR2: SGDLS and YYNGEE. The CDR3 loop reads CASSAQGLLDNEQFF. CDR3 sequence (DNA): TGTGCCAGCAGCGCCCAGGGGCTTTTGGACAATGAGCAGTTCTTC.

The chain is built from TRBV4-3 and TRBJ1-2; the D gene is possibly TRBD1 (5 bases). This CDR3 has 15 residues. Germline V gene lookup returns CDR1 LGHNA and CDR2 YSLEER. The ends were cut back, 0 bases at V and 4 bases at J, with 12 bases in the middle. CDR3 in amino acids: CASSQDHWGSYGYTF. DNA of the CDR3: TGCGCCAGCAGCCAAGATCATTGGGGGTCCTATGGCTACACCTTC.

In the case of this clone: Other DNA variants within this sample encode the same CDR3. The chain couples TRBV27 to TRBJ2-3, with 13 nucleotides matching TRBD2. CDR1 and CDR2 from the germline V gene are MNHEY and SMNVEV (reference sequence). The CDR3 loop spans 17 amino acids. V was pared by 4 bases and J by 0 bases, with 4 bases of the junction left unmatched. The CDR3 is CASSSLAGGPSTDTQYF. Written as DNA, the CDR3 is TGTGCCAGCAGTTCACTAGCGGGAGGGCCGAGCACAGATACGCAGTATTTT.

This chain connects TRBV12-5 to TRBJ1-2, with TRBD1 identical over 9 bases. This CDR3 has 16 residues. V lost 3 bases and J lost 0; bases outside the gene matches: 5. Germline CDR1 reads LGHNT; CDR2 reads FRNRAP. The CDR3 DNA reads TGTGCTAGTGGTTTTGAACAGGGGGCACCTAACTATGGCTACACCTTC. Translated, it gives CASGFEQGAPNYGYTF.

The genes are TRBV4-2 and TRBJ1-4, with D perhaps TRBD1 (5 bases). Between the trimmed V and J ends, which lost 0 bases and 3 bases, there was a span of 8 bases. CDR3 length: 15 amino acids. Germline V CDR1 and CDR2: LGHNA, YNFKEQ. CDR3 region: CASSQDDSPNEKLFF. CDR3 DNA: TGTGCCAGCAGCCAAGACGACAGTCCTAATGAAAAACTGTTTTTT.

The chain employs TRBV7-9 and TRBJ2-3; D may be TRBD1 (8 bases). The germline V gene has CDR1 SEHNR and CDR2 FQNEAQ (reference sequence). The CDR3 is 14 amino acids. V lost 5 bases and J lost 6, with 15 bases in between. CDR3 bases: TGTGCCAGCAGCCAGGGGGCGGGAGTGGATACGCAGTATTTT. Translating gives CASSQGAGVDTQYF.

This chain uses TRBV28 with TRBJ1-1; perhaps TRBD1 as D (6 bases). The V end was cut by 5 bases, the J end by 6 bases, with 16 bases between. CDR3 length equals 14 residues. The germline gives CDR1 MDHEN, CDR2 SYDVKM. Written as DNA, the CDR3 is TGTGCCAGCAGTCTCTCCGGGACACTCGCTGAAGCTTTCTTT. Amino acids: CASSLSGTLAEAFF.

The CDR3 region has the DNA TGCGCCAGCAGCCACCGGACAGGCCCCAACTATGGCTACACCTTC. Translated, it gives CASSHRTGPNYGYTF. The chain recombines TRBV4-1 with TRBJ1-2, with 7 bases aligning to TRBD1. The germline V gene has CDR1 MGHRA and CDR2 YSYEKL. This CDR3 comprises 15 residues. The J segment lost 2 bases and the V segment lost 3 bases, leaving 6 bases of the junction unmatched.

CDR3 protein: CASSLGQGPGHTIYF. DNA for the CDR3: TGTGCCAGCAGCTTGGGACAGGGCCCGGGTCACACCATATATTTT. The J gene is TRBJ1-3, the V gene TRBV7-2; 9 bases match TRBD1. CDR3 length equals 15 residues. CDR1 and CDR2 (germline): SGHTA, FQGNSA. V lost 3 bases and J lost 8; bases outside the gene matches: 8.

This chain links TRBV6-5 with TRBJ2-1; 7 bases agree with TRBD1. V was pared by 0 bases and J by 10 bases, with 12 bases of the junction left unmatched. This CDR3 has 16 residues. Germline CDR1 and CDR2: MNHEY and SVGAGI. The CDR3 region is CASSYSLVDRDDEQFF. The CDR3, as DNA: TGTGCCAGCAGTTACTCGCTGGTAGACAGGGACGACGAGCAGTTCTTC.

With respect to this clone: Other DNA sequences in the same sample also yield this CDR3. The chain is built from TRBV5-6 and TRBJ2-7; 11 bases align to TRBD2. Germline-derived CDR1 and CDR2 are SGHDT and YYEEEE. This CDR3 spans 15 amino acids. With V trimmed by 4 bases and J by 5 bases, 8 bases remained unmatched. For the CDR3, the DNA is TGTGCCAGCAGCGTCCTAGCGGGAGGTATCCACGAGCAGTACTTC. This codes for CASSVLAGGIHEQYF.

This chain connects TRBV7-9 to TRBJ1-2; D remains unclear. This CDR3 comprises 13 residues. Between the trimmed V and J ends, which lost 6 bases and 7 bases, there was a span of 15 bases. Per the germline V gene, CDR1 is SEHNR and CDR2 is FQNEAQ (reference sequence). The CDR3 bases are TGTGCCAGCAGGACCGAATTAACGGGTGGCTACACCTTC. This gives the protein CASRTELTGGYTF.

The chain links TRBV5-1 to TRBJ2-7; D may be TRBD1 (6 bases). Looked up from germline, CDR1 is SGHRS and CDR2 is YFSETQ. This CDR3 contains 16 residues. V lost 1 base and J lost 0, with 14 bases in between. DNA for the CDR3: TGCGCCAGCAGCTTGCCCCAGGGGCAACTCTCCTACGAGCAGTACTTC. It specifies CASSLPQGQLSYEQYF.